The rows below give T cell receptor beta chains drawn from one sample of a study of blood T cell repertoires in COVID-19. The repertoire was sequenced with immunoSEQ multiplex PCR; TCRdb's copy has only in-frame clones and lacks some. This table has about 200,000 clones, roughly 88% appearing once. The sequenced sample consisted of peripheral blood. The receptor source for this set is a man aged 45-60 years with COVID-19, enrolled during active disease. Each CDR3 is given with its conserved first and last residue. The D gene is left open where the match is weak. Some rows mark clone size as missing; the rest say once, few, many or name a class of expanded clone.

CDR3: CASSPRQGYENTEAFF; DNA: TGTGCCAGCTCACCTAGACAGGGATACGAAAACACTGAAGCTTTCTTT; J: TRBJ1-1; size: .; V: TRBV18; D: TRBD1
CDR3: CASSEQGYEQYF; DNA: TGCGCCAGCAGTGAGCAGGGCTACGAGCAGTACTTC; J: TRBJ2-7; size: .; V: TRBV10-2; D: .
CDR3: CASSFGTTGELFF; DNA: TGTGCCAGCAGCTTTGGCACCACCGGGGAGCTGTTTTTT; J: TRBJ2-2; size: .; V: TRBV3-1/TRBV3-2; D: .
CDR3: CATSRDRGAGGINEQFF; DNA: TGTGCCACCAGCAGAGATCGTGGGGCAGGGGGCATAAATGAGCAGTTCTTC; J: TRBJ2-1; size: .; V: TRBV15; D: TRBD1
CDR3: CASSQDPRDSSYNEQFF; DNA: TGCGCCAGCAGCCAAGACCCCCGAGACAGCTCCTACAATGAGCAGTTCTTC; J: TRBJ2-1; size: .; V: TRBV4-3; D: .
CDR3: CASSSRGHGAGGNTEAFF; DNA: TGTGCCAGCAGTTCCCGAGGGCACGGCGCGGGCGGGAACACTGAAGCTTTCTTT; J: TRBJ1-1; size: .; V: TRBV6-2/TRBV6-3; D: .
CDR3: CASSDLLAGENEQFF; DNA: TGTGCCAGCAGTGACCTGCTAGCGGGCGAAAATGAGCAGTTCTTC; J: TRBJ2-1; size: .; V: TRBV6-2/TRBV6-3; D: TRBD2
CDR3: CASSLAGGGLTEAFF; DNA: TGCGCCAGCAGCTTGGCTGGAGGGGGCCTCACTGAAGCTTTCTTT; J: TRBJ1-1; size: .; V: TRBV5-1; D: TRBD1
CDR3: CAWIRTGRREQYF; DNA: TGTGCCTGGATTAGGACAGGGAGGCGCGAGCAGTACTTC; J: TRBJ2-7; size: .; V: TRBV30; D: TRBD1
CDR3: CASSTDRERGGYTF; DNA: TGTGCCAGCAGCACGGACAGGGAAAGGGGGGGCTACACCTTC; J: TRBJ1-2; size: .; V: TRBV7-2; D: TRBD1
CDR3: CASSVGQGPAYEQYF; DNA: TGTGCCAGCAGCGTAGGACAGGGGCCTGCCTACGAGCAGTACTTC; J: TRBJ2-7; size: few; V: TRBV9; D: TRBD1
CDR3: CASSIIAGRRNEQFF; DNA: TGTGCCAGCAGCATAATAGCGGGACGACGCAATGAGCAGTTCTTC; J: TRBJ2-1; size: .; V: TRBV7-9; D: TRBD2
CDR3: CASSLERTGLGTQYF; DNA: TGTGCCAGCAGCTTGGAAAGGACAGGGTTGGGGACCCAGTACTTC; J: TRBJ2-5; size: .; V: TRBV5-6; D: TRBD1
CDR3: CASSSPGQGTDTQYF; DNA: TGTGCCAGTAGTTCACCGGGACAGGGCACAGATACGCAGTATTTT; J: TRBJ2-3; size: once; V: TRBV19; D: TRBD1
CDR3: CASSYWGGEQFF; DNA: TGTGCCAGCAGTTACTGGGGGGGCGAGCAGTTCTTC; J: TRBJ2-1; size: .; V: TRBV6-5; D: .
CDR3: CASSLLGGDRTDTQYF; DNA: TGTGCCAGCAGCTTACTCGGGGGGGACCGCACAGATACGCAGTATTTT; J: TRBJ2-3; size: .; V: TRBV5-6; D: TRBD2
CDR3: CASSQEPTSGNNEQFF; DNA: TGCGCCAGCAGCCAAGAACCGACTAGCGGTAACAATGAGCAGTTCTTC; J: TRBJ2-1; size: .; V: TRBV4-3; D: TRBD2
CDR3: CASSYDRTSGRSYNEQFF; DNA: TGCGCCAGCAGCTACGACCGGACTAGCGGGCGATCCTACAATGAGCAGTTCTTC; J: TRBJ2-1; size: .; V: TRBV5-1; D: TRBD2
CDR3: CASSQGDMKTQYF; DNA: TGTGCCAGCAGCCAAGGGGACATGAAGACCCAGTACTTC; J: TRBJ2-5; size: once; V: TRBV14; D: .
CDR3: CASSFPGFHGYTF; DNA: TGTGCCAGCAGTTTTCCAGGGTTTCATGGCTACACCTTC; J: TRBJ1-2; size: .; V: TRBV28; D: .
CDR3: CASSPHSGTLRNEQFF; DNA: TGTGCCAGCAGCCCCCATAGCGGGACCTTGCGCAATGAGCAGTTCTTC; J: TRBJ2-1; size: .; V: TRBV3-1/TRBV3-2; D: TRBD2
CDR3: CASSLAEAGAPETQYF; DNA: TGCGCCAGCAGCTTGGCCGAGGCGGGAGCCCCGGAGACCCAGTACTTC; J: TRBJ2-5; size: .; V: TRBV5-1; D: TRBD2
CDR3: CASSLWRGLAEYNEQFF; DNA: TGTGCCAGCAGCTTATGGAGGGGACTAGCGGAGTACAATGAGCAGTTCTTC; J: TRBJ2-1; size: .; V: TRBV11-2; D: TRBD2
CDR3: CASSVGGQSSYGYTF; DNA: TGTGCCAGCAGCGTAGGTGGACAGTCATCCTATGGCTACACCTTC; J: TRBJ1-2; size: few; V: TRBV9; D: .
CDR3: CASSTLGTGEGETQYF; DNA: TGTGCCAGCAGCACATTAGGGACAGGCGAGGGGGAGACCCAGTACTTC; J: TRBJ2-5; size: once; V: TRBV21-1; D: .
CDR3: CASKQTGRNEQFF; DNA: TGTGCCAGCAAGCAGACAGGTCGGAATGAGCAGTTCTTC; J: TRBJ2-1; size: once; V: TRBV14; D: .
CDR3: CASSQDIRTSVETQYF; DNA: TGTGCCAGCAGCCAAGACATACGGACTAGCGTGGAGACCCAGTACTTC; J: TRBJ2-5; size: .; V: TRBV3-1/TRBV3-2; D: TRBD2
CDR3: CASSLDRGQTYEQYF; DNA: TGTGCCAGCAGCCTGGACAGGGGGCAGACCTACGAGCAGTACTTC; J: TRBJ2-7; size: .; V: TRBV5-4; D: TRBD1
CDR3: CASSSTGGSGNTIYF; DNA: TGTGCCAGCAGTTCAACAGGGGGCTCTGGAAACACCATATATTTT; J: TRBJ1-3; size: once; V: TRBV28; D: TRBD1
CDR3: CASSFPNSPLHF; DNA: TGTGCCAGCAGTTTCCCGAATTCACCCCTCCACTTT; J: TRBJ1-6; size: .; V: TRBV27; D: .
CDR3: CATSSGVDEQFF; DNA: TGTGCCACCAGTAGCGGTGTGGATGAGCAGTTCTTC; J: TRBJ2-1; size: .; V: TRBV24-1; D: .
CDR3: CASSRPGHTTGELFF; DNA: TGTGCCAGTAGTCGGCCGGGACACACCACCGGGGAGCTGTTTTTT; J: TRBJ2-2; size: .; V: TRBV19; D: .
CDR3: CASSLSAGGAYEQYF; DNA: TGTGCCAGCAGCTTATCAGCGGGAGGGGCCTACGAGCAGTACTTC; J: TRBJ2-7; size: .; V: TRBV11-1; D: TRBD2
CDR3: CASSGHRDGSPLHF; DNA: TGTGCCAGTAGTGGCCACAGGGATGGGTCACCCCTCCACTTT; J: TRBJ1-6; size: .; V: TRBV19; D: .
CDR3: CASSQPDRGAYGYTF; DNA: TGTGCCAGCAGCCAGCCCGACAGGGGGGCATACGGCTACACCTTC; J: TRBJ1-2; size: .; V: TRBV3-1/TRBV3-2; D: TRBD1
CDR3: CASSPLLGQGIEAFF; DNA: TGTGCCAGCTCACCCTTACTAGGACAGGGCATTGAAGCTTTCTTT; J: TRBJ1-1; size: .; V: TRBV18; D: TRBD1
CDR3: CSASKPGISDEQYF; DNA: TGCAGTGCTAGTAAACCAGGGATTTCAGACGAGCAGTACTTC; J: TRBJ2-7; size: .; V: TRBV20-1; D: .
CDR3: CASSLSGGDYNEQFF; DNA: TGCGCCAGCAGCTTGTCGGGGGGTGACTACAATGAGCAGTTCTTC; J: TRBJ2-1; size: .; V: TRBV5-1; D: TRBD2
CDR3: CASSRLAGGGETQYF; DNA: TGTGCCAGCAGTCGACTAGCGGGAGGCGGGGAGACCCAGTACTTC; J: TRBJ2-5; size: once; V: TRBV2; D: TRBD2
CDR3: CASSSGQGPTDTQYF; DNA: TGTGCCAGCAGCTCGGGACAGGGCCCCACAGATACGCAGTATTTT; J: TRBJ2-3; size: .; V: TRBV5-4; D: TRBD1
CDR3: CASSPQGMNIQYF; DNA: TGTGCCAGCAGCCCACAGGGGATGAACATTCAGTACTTC; J: TRBJ2-4; size: .; V: TRBV7-9; D: TRBD1
CDR3: CASSQEEGSSYNEQFF; DNA: TGCGCCAGCAGCCAAGAGGAGGGCAGCTCCTACAATGAGCAGTTCTTC; J: TRBJ2-1; size: .; V: TRBV4-1; D: .
CDR3: CASSQILAEKETQYF; DNA: TGCGCCAGCAGCCAAATCCTAGCGGAGAAAGAGACCCAGTACTTC; J: TRBJ2-5; size: .; V: TRBV4-3; D: TRBD2
CDR3: CATPWGGGSYEQYF; DNA: TGTGCCACCCCATGGGGAGGGGGCTCCTACGAGCAGTACTTC; J: TRBJ2-7; size: .; V: TRBV19; D: .
CDR3: CASSPTGDGADTQYF; DNA: TGCGCCAGCAGCCCCACAGGGGATGGGGCAGATACGCAGTATTTT; J: TRBJ2-3; size: .; V: TRBV5-1; D: TRBD1
CDR3: CASSLQGTEQFF; DNA: TGTGCCAGCAGTTTACAGGGGACGGAGCAGTTCTTC; J: TRBJ2-1; size: .; V: TRBV12-3/TRBV12-4; D: .
CDR3: CASSQSYKAGGLPYEQYF; DNA: TGTGCCAGCTCACAATCATATAAAGCGGGAGGCCTCCCATACGAGCAGTACTTC; J: TRBJ2-7; size: few; V: TRBV18; D: TRBD2
CDR3: CAISVGGPTTDTQYF; DNA: TGTGCCATCAGTGTCGGGGGGCCAACCACAGATACGCAGTATTTT; J: TRBJ2-3; size: .; V: TRBV10-3; D: .